Included here is one T cell receptor beta chain sequence, with context. The junction does not match germline at one end; this may be a read error. The source of the sample is a study of tumor and adjacent non-tumor tissue in lung cancer. Looking at the study overall: Patients were aged 31 to 76, about 10 men and roughly 5 women, stage I to III.

No cell sorting was done before RNA was extracted from the tissue. This non-tumor lung sample came from over 3 cm beyond the tumor edge. Three rounds of nested PCR, following a modified ARM-PCR protocol, produced the TCRbeta library. One entry per CDR3 protein, called by TCRdb with MiXCR from the multiplex PCR reads. The sample holds over 80,000 distinct CDR3 sequences, 75% to 90% seen once. The CDR3 runs 17 residues. The germline gives CDR1 SGHAT, CDR2 FQNNGV. The chain uses TRBV11-2 and TRBJ2-1; TRBD1 might be the D (5 bases). The sequenced sample was distant non-tumor lung tissue. The sequence derives from a man aged 60-69 years with small cell lung cancer. CDR3 loop: CVGILVTAQSSYNAQFF. Written as DNA, the CDR3 is TGTGTCGGCATCTTAGTGACAGCCCAGAGCTCCTACAATGCGCAGTTCTTC. Based on the CDR3 plus reference TRBV11-2 and TRBJ2-1, the full variable domain is EAGVAQSPRYKIIEKRQSVAFWCNPISGHATLYWYQQILGQGPKLLIQFQNNGVVDDSQLPKDRFSAERLKGVDSTLKIQPAKLEDSAVYLCVGILVTAQSSYNAQFFGPGTRLTVL.